This is a list of T cell receptor beta chains from one sample in a study of brain metastases from non-small cell lung cancer. Method: immunoSEQ multiplex PCR; TCRdb's copy keeps in-frame clones and lacks some. Of about 3,100 clones in the sample, approximately 82% are singletons; the top ten hold 9.9%. Sequenced input: tissue from a brain metastasis. The receptors here all came from a donor at least 40 years old with non-small cell lung cancer. CDR3s include the opening cysteine and the closing phenylalanine or tryptophan. A D gene is named only where the DNA matches it firmly. Expanded clones get a size class; other rows say once, few or many, or leave the size out.

TRBD2 TRBJ2-7 TRBV15 - CATSRPGSGGLLGEQYF TGTGCCACCAGCAGGCCTGGGTCGGGAGGGCTTCTGGGCGAGCAGTACTTC
TRBD2 TRBJ2-3 TRBV5-1 - CASSLSGSTDTQYF TGCGCCAGCAGCCTTAGCGGGAGCACAGATACGCAGTATTTT
- TRBJ1-2 TRBV6-5 hyperexpanded CASSHGQGVYGYTF TGTGCCAGCAGTCACGGACAAGGGGTTTATGGCTACACCTTC
- TRBJ2-2 TRBV19 few CASRLEKNTGELFF TGTGCCAGTAGATTAGAGAAGAACACCGGGGAGCTGTTTTTT
- TRBJ2-7 TRBV19 once CASSAGLIYEQYF TGTGCCAGTAGTGCGGGACTGATCTACGAGCAGTACTTC
- TRBJ2-7 TRBV19 few CASSGDSYEQYF TGTGCCAGTAGTGGTGATTCCTACGAGCAGTACTTC
- TRBJ1-2 TRBV28 - CASGPRGAQSF TGTGCCAGCGGCCCCCGGGGAGCCCAAAGCTTC
- TRBJ1-2 TRBV2 once CASNQISAESMSGYTF TGTGCCAGCAACCAAATCTCGGCGGAGTCTATGAGTGGCTACACCTTC
- TRBJ2-5 TRBV2 - CVVSPGTSRQETQYF TGTGTTGTTTCTCCTGGGACCTCTCGGCAAGAGACCCAGTACTTC
- TRBJ1-4 TRBV6-1 few CASSERPGPREKLFF TGTGCCAGCAGTGAAAGGCCAGGGCCTCGGGAAAAACTGTTTTTT
- TRBJ1-3 TRBV7-3 - CASSLSGGYGNTIYF TGTGCCAGCAGCTTATCGGGGGGCTATGGAAACACCATATATTTT
- TRBJ2-3 TRBV21-1 - CASCLKSGTADQPQYF TGTGCCAGCTGCCTAAAATCCGGGACAGCTGATCAGCCCCAGTATTTT
- TRBJ1-2 TRBV9 - CASSLSNYGYIF TGTGCCAGCAGCTTGAGTAACTATGGCTACATCTTC
- TRBJ1-3 TRBV9 - CASSPSKGLGNTIYF TGTGCCAGCAGCCCCAGCAAGGGTCTGGGAAACACCATATATTTT
- TRBJ1-1 TRBV15 - CATSSRGETEAFF TGTGCCACCAGCAGCAGGGGTGAGACTGAAGCTTTTTTT
TRBD1 TRBJ2-5 TRBV18 - CASSPDRAQETQYF TGTGCCAGCTCACCCGACAGGGCCCAAGAGACCCAGTACTTC
- TRBJ2-7 TRBV3-1/TRBV3-2 - CASSPLAGTRREQYF TGTGCCAGCAGCCCCCTGGCAGGGACGAGGAGAGAGCAGTACTTC
TRBD1 TRBJ2-1 TRBV5-6 once CASNSRGLYNEQFF TGTGCCAGCAACTCGAGGGGGCTTTACAATGAGCAGTTCTTC
TRBD1 TRBJ1-2 TRBV6-1 - CASSDPLTGGAGGYTF TGTGCCAGCAGTGACCCATTGACAGGGGGCGCGGGTGGCTACACCTTC
- TRBJ2-1 TRBV20-1 - CSASPRGRGYNEQFF TGCAGTGCTAGTCCCAGGGGCCGAGGGTACAATGAGCAGTTCTTC
- TRBJ1-6 TRBV10-1 - CASSETPSDSPLHF TGCGCCAGCAGTGAGACACCGTCGGATTCACCCCTCCACTTT
- TRBJ2-5 TRBV27 - CASSTAASMETQYF TGTGCCAGCAGTACAGCAGCTTCTATGGAGACCCAGTACTTC
- TRBJ2-1 TRBV27 - CASSITGGGGGTPYNEQFF TGTGCCAGCAGTATTACGGGGGGAGGGGGGGGGACCCCCTACAATGAGCAGTTCTTC
TRBD1 TRBJ1-2 TRBV30 - CAWSGTGKNNYGYTF TGTGCCTGGAGTGGGACAGGGAAAAACAACTATGGCTACACCTTC
- TRBJ2-6 TRBV28 - CASSFGAPYSGANVLTF TGTGCCAGCAGTTTCGGAGCCCCCTACTCTGGGGCCAACGTCCTGACTTTC
TRBD2 TRBJ2-1 TRBV10-1 - CASNASSGREQFF TGCGCCAGCAACGCTTCTAGCGGGAGGGAGCAGTTCTTC
- TRBJ1-1 TRBV2 - CASSDLRLFVSEAFF TGTGCCAGCAGTGACCTTAGACTATTCGTTTCGGAAGCTTTCTTT
TRBD1 TRBJ2-2 TRBV19 few CASISGTGAYTGELFF TGTGCCAGTATCTCCGGGACAGGGGCTTACACCGGGGAGCTGTTTTTT
TRBD2 TRBJ2-7 TRBV6-5 - CASSLTSGDYEQYF TGTGCCAGCAGTCTCACTAGCGGGGATTACGAGCAGTACTTC
TRBD1 TRBJ2-2 TRBV19 - CASRIGGANTGELFF TGTGCCAGTAGGATAGGGGGCGCGAACACCGGGGAGCTGTTTTTT
TRBD1 TRBJ2-2 TRBV6-5 few CASSRSQGAAGELFF TGTGCCAGCAGTCGGTCTCAGGGGGCGGCCGGGGAGCTGTTTTTT
TRBD1 TRBJ2-7 TRBV9 - CASSLRDRVTGEQYF TGTGCCAGCAGCCTCCGGGACAGGGTTACGGGTGAGCAGTACTTC
- TRBJ2-1 TRBV7-6 - CASSRWGLSSYNEQFF TGTGCCAGCAGCAGATGGGGCTTAAGCTCCTACAATGAGCAGTTCTTC
- TRBJ2-5 TRBV5-6 once CASSQGKTQYF TGTGCCAGCAGCCAGGGGAAGACCCAGTACTTC
- TRBJ1-1 TRBV5-1 - CASSGGNLNTEAFF TGCGCCAGCAGCGGAGGGAATTTGAACACTGAAGCTTTCTTT
TRBD2 TRBJ2-1 TRBV19 - CASAREGPRYNEQFF TGTGCCAGTGCTAGGGAGGGCCCACGGTACAATGAGCAGTTCTTC
- TRBJ1-1 TRBV3-1/TRBV3-2 - CASSQWAENTEAFF TGTGCCAGCAGCCAGTGGGCAGAGAACACTGAAGCTTTCTTT
TRBD1 TRBJ2-5 TRBV27 - CASSGTGGLQETQYF TGTGCCAGCAGCGGGACAGGGGGCCTCCAGGAGACCCAGTACTTC
- TRBJ1-5 TRBV2 - CASSEARVGQPQHF TGTGCCAGCAGTGAAGCGCGAGTCGGTCAGCCCCAGCATTTT
TRBD2 TRBJ2-1 TRBV7-3 - CASSSGGDEQFF TGTGCCAGCAGCTCGGGAGGCGATGAGCAGTTCTTC
- TRBJ1-1 TRBV19 - CASQKGAEAFF TGTGCCAGTCAAAAGGGGGCTGAAGCTTTCTTT
- TRBJ1-1 TRBV7-3 - CASSSGRETEAFF TGTGCCAGCAGCTCAGGGAGGGAAACTGAAGCTTTCTTT
- TRBJ2-1 TRBV6-1 large CASSGGHMGSYNEQFF TGTGCCAGCAGTGGGGGACACATGGGCTCCTACAATGAGCAGTTCTTC
- TRBJ1-6 TRBV6-5 once CASSYSTAGALHF TGTGCCAGCAGTTACTCGACCGCAGGAGCCCTCCACTTT
- TRBJ1-1 TRBV28 - CASSLQNTEAFF TGTGCCAGCAGTCTTCAGAACACTGAAGCTTTCTTT
- TRBJ2-3 TRBV19 few CASSIGAGSSTDTQYF TGTGCCAGTAGTATAGGGGCAGGGAGCAGCACAGATACGCAGTATTTT
TRBD1 TRBJ2-5 TRBV5-1 - CASSSGTGDVETQYF TGCGCCAGCAGTTCCGGGACAGGGGATGTGGAGACCCAGTACTTC
TRBD2 TRBJ2-2 TRBV7-2 - CASSPGTSPGELFF TGTGCCAGCAGTCCCGGGACTAGCCCCGGGGAGCTGTTTTTT
- TRBJ1-1 TRBV15 - CATSSRGETEAFF TGTGCCACCAGCAGCAGAGGTGAGACTGAAGCTTTCTTT